One and the same sample provided the 10 T cell receptor beta chains below, sequenced in a study of radiotherapy plus CTLA-4 blockade in lung cancer. Clones were read by immunoSEQ multiplex PCR, and TCRdb kept only the in-frame ones, dropping some. This sample has over 95,000 clones, with roughly 74% found just once. This sample comprised peripheral blood, obtained from a patient treated with radiotherapy plus ipilimumab. The source is a human donor with non-small cell lung cancer who had a partial response to radiotherapy plus ipilimumab. Some clones in this sample may be carry-over from other donors' samples.

The chain uses TRBV19 and TRBJ2-1; 14 positions agree with TRBD2. This CDR3 is 19 amino acids long. With 6 bases clipped from V and 4 bases from J, the junction kept 14 bases outside the gene matches. Germline lookup yields CDR1 LNHDA and CDR2 SQIVND (reference sequence). The CDR3 loop is CASRNTGTSGSNKYNEQFF. CDR3 coding DNA: TGTGCCAGTAGAAATACCGGGACTAGCGGGAGTAACAAGTACAATGAGCAGTTCTTC.

V is TRBV7-2 and J is TRBJ2-7; D is ambiguous. There are 15 residues in the CDR3. Trimming removed 2 bases from V and 0 bases from J, with 11 bases in between. CDR1 is SGHTA and CDR2 is FQGNSA in the germline V gene. This CDR3 reads CASSLFRGSSYEQYF. CDR3 nucleotide sequence: TGTGCCAGCAGCTTATTCCGCGGCAGCTCCTACGAGCAGTACTTC.

This chain joins TRBV19 and TRBJ2-4; 12 bases are a match to TRBD2. The length of the CDR3 is 14 residues. Germline V gene data show CDR1 as LNHDA and CDR2 as SQIVND (reference sequence). V lost 4 bases to trimming and J lost 7 bases; unmatched junction nucleotides: 2. DNA for the CDR3: TGTGCCAGTAGTACCCTAGCGGGAGGGAACATTCAGTACTTC. It yields the protein CASSTLAGGNIQYF.

The chain uses TRBV11-2 and TRBJ2-1; tentatively, D is TRBD2 (6 bases). Per germline, CDR1 SGHAT and CDR2 FQNNGV. The CDR3 sequence is 16 residues long. Trimming left V 1 base short and J 3 bases short, with 13 bases between. As DNA, the CDR3 is TGTGCCAGCAGCTTAGTTGCGGGGAAAATCTACAATGAGCAGTTCTTC. Its protein product is CASSLVAGKIYNEQFF.

This chain joins TRBV4-3 and TRBJ2-1, with 7 bases matching TRBD2. CDR3 length: 14 residues. The ends lost 3 bases at V and 4 bases at J; junction bases unmatched: 3. CDR1 and CDR2 (germline): LGHNA, YSLEER. CDR3 region: CASSQLAEYNEQFF. CDR3 DNA: TGCGCCAGCAGCCAGCTAGCGGAGTACAATGAGCAGTTCTTC.

The genes are TRBV25-1 and TRBJ2-7; possibly TRBD2 for D (6 bases). This CDR3 contains 14 residues. Trimming took 6 bases from V and 2 from J, leaving 14 bases between them. Per the germline V gene, CDR1 is MGHDK and CDR2 is SYGVNS. CDR3: CASRAGTAPYEQYF. In DNA form, the CDR3 reads TGTGCCAGCAGGGCCGGGACTGCACCCTACGAGCAGTACTTC.

This chain links TRBV7-9 with TRBJ2-5, with D possibly TRBD2 on 6 matching bases. Germline CDR1 reads SEHNR; CDR2 reads FQNEAQ (reference sequence). V lost 10 bases, J lost 3 bases, and 15 bases lay in between. The CDR3 is made up of 13 amino acids. CDR3 region: CATNKGGKETQYF. Here the CDR3 DNA reads TGTGCCACCAATAAGGGCGGGAAAGAGACCCAGTACTTC.

Only a few counts were recorded for this clone. This chain joins TRBV21-1 and TRBJ2-2; the D call in the table, TRBD2, was not verified against the DNA. TRBV21-1 is termed a pseudogene. The CDR3 has 16 residues. DNA for the CDR3: TGTGCCAGCAGCAAAGCGCCCCGGACTAAGACCGGGGAGCTGTTTTTT. Translation: CASSKAPRTKTGELFF.

The chain joins TRBV18 to TRBJ2-7; the D gene is possibly TRBD2 (5 bases). This CDR3 has 16 residues. Trimming cost V 3 bases and J 6 bases, with 21 bases left between them. Germline V lookup: CDR1 KGHSH, CDR2 LQKENI. The CDR3 DNA follows: TGTGCCAGCTCACCCAGAGATAAGGGAGTTCGAGCCGAGCAGTACTTC. Translation gives CASSPRDKGVRAEQYF.

The V gene is TRBV10-3, the J gene TRBJ2-3; D gene unclear. Trimming shortened V by 2 bases and J by 2 bases, and 8 bases separated the two germline ends. This CDR3 has 14 residues. The germline gives CDR1 ENHRY, CDR2 SYGVKD. CDR3 nucleotides: TGTGCCATCAGTGAGAGAGATTTCACAGATACGCAGTATTTT. Translated, it gives CAISERDFTDTQYF.